These 20 T cell receptor beta chains were sequenced from one sample in a study of T cells in narcolepsy. Method: immunoSEQ multiplex PCR; TCRdb's copy keeps in-frame clones and lacks some. The sample holds 25,000 to 35,000 clones, around four fifths seen once. The sequenced sample was CD45RA- memory CD4+ T cells from PBMCs. The receptors come from a human donor with narcolepsy.

J is TRBJ2-5 and V is TRBV28, with D hard to call. Trimming took off 5 bases at V and 7 bases at J, with 8 bases between the two ends. Germline loops: CDR1 MDHEN, CDR2 SYDVKM. CDR3 length: 11 amino acids. The CDR3 protein is CASSETLTQYF. CDR3 DNA: TGTGCCAGCAGTGAAACCTTGACCCAGTACTTC.

The chain carries TRBV7-2 and TRBJ2-1; tentative D call: TRBD1 (5 bases). V was shortened by 3 bases and J by 5 bases, with 8 bases between the two germline ends. The CDR3 covers 13 residues. The germline V gene has CDR1 SGHTA and CDR2 FQGNSA. Here the CDR3 DNA reads TGTGCCAGCAGCTTGCAGGGTCACAATGAGCAGTTCTTC. Translation: CASSLQGHNEQFF.

CDR3 protein: CASSMGQGGTGELFF. In DNA, the CDR3 is TGTGCCAGCAGCATGGGACAGGGGGGGACCGGGGAGCTGTTTTTT. The chain is built from TRBV2 and TRBJ2-2, with 11 positions matching TRBD1. Trimming removed 6 bases from V and 5 bases from J; junction bases left unmatched: 5. The CDR3 sequence is 15 residues long. Per the germline V gene, CDR1 is SNHLY and CDR2 is FYNNEI.

The rearrangement uses TRBV2 and TRBJ1-5, with D unclear. The CDR3 is 12 amino acids. Germline loops: CDR1 SNHLY, CDR2 FYNNEI. Deletions cut 7 bases from V and 4 bases from J, with 8 bases between. CDR3 in DNA: TGTGCCAGCACGGCACCTAATCAGCCCCAGCATTTT. As protein: CASTAPNQPQHF.

V and J are TRBV10-2 and TRBJ2-5; TRBD2 agrees at 11 bases. Per germline, CDR1 WSHSY and CDR2 SAAADI. This CDR3 is 16 amino acids long. Germline trimming cut 4 bases from V and 2 bases from J; bases unmatched to any gene: 6. The CDR3 protein is CASSVVAGGPQETQYF. The CDR3 region has the DNA TGCGCCAGCAGTGTCGTAGCGGGGGGGCCACAAGAGACCCAGTACTTC.

CDR3 in DNA: TGTGCCATCAGCGGGGGGGGACAGGGTGAGGGCAATCAGCCCCAGCATTTT. It encodes CAISGGGQGEGNQPQHF. This chain connects TRBV10-3 to TRBJ1-5; 9 bases are a match to TRBD1. The CDR3 sequence is 17 residues long. V gave up 6 bases and J gave up 2 bases; unmatched junction bases: 11. Germline V gene sequence: CDR1 ENHRY, CDR2 SYGVKD.

This chain uses TRBV19 with TRBJ2-5; 13 nucleotides align to TRBD2. Germline loops: CDR1 LNHDA, CDR2 SQIVND (reference sequence). The V segment lost 5 bases and the J segment 5 bases; nucleotides outside the gene matches: 8. The CDR3 totals 16 residues. The CDR3 loop reads CASSPTSGGAQETQYF. Here the CDR3 DNA reads TGTGCCAGTAGTCCAACTAGCGGGGGGGCCCAGGAGACCCAGTACTTC.

In DNA form, the CDR3 reads TGTGCCAGCAGTGAAGACAGGACAACTAATGAAAAACTGTTTTTT. Encoded protein: CASSEDRTTNEKLFF. The chain recombines TRBV2 with TRBJ1-4; possible D gene TRBD1, 5 bases. This CDR3 has 15 amino acids. Trimming stripped 1 base from V and 0 bases from J, with 6 bases between. CDR1 is SNHLY, CDR2 FYNNEI, per germline.

J is TRBJ2-7 and V is TRBV6-5; 7 positions match TRBD2. The CDR3 is made up of 14 amino acids. V lost 5 bases to trimming and J lost 3 bases; unmatched junction nucleotides: 7. CDR1 and CDR2 (germline): MNHEY, SVGAGI. The CDR3 reads CASSQWRGFYEQYF. The CDR3 DNA reads as TGTGCCAGCAGTCAATGGCGGGGGTTCTACGAGCAGTACTTC.

The CDR3 DNA follows: TGTGCCAGCAGTGCCTCCGGGTCCCATGGGAATGAGCAGTTCTTC. It codes for CASSASGSHGNEQFF. This rearrangement joins TRBV6-6 to TRBJ2-1; D is unclear. Per the germline V gene, CDR1 is MNHNY and CDR2 is SVGAGI (reference sequence). This CDR3 contains 15 residues. The germline V and J ends were trimmed by 5 bases and 7 bases, with 18 bases remaining between them.

The chain combines TRBV5-4 with TRBJ2-1; no clear D. V was cut by 0 bases and J by 4 bases, with 5 bases left in between. Germline values: CDR1 SGHNT, CDR2 YYREEE (reference sequence). The length of the CDR3 is 13 residues. The CDR3 here is CASSLVGYNEQFF. In nucleotides, the CDR3 is TGTGCCAGCAGCTTGGTAGGGTACAATGAGCAGTTCTTC.

The chain joins TRBV12-5 to TRBJ1-1; 9 bases are a match to TRBD1. The germline CDR1 and CDR2 sequences are LGHNT and FRNRAP. After removal of 4 bases from V and 7 bases from J, the junction contained 10 bases not matched to a gene. The CDR3 runs to 15 residues. The CDR3 region has the DNA TGTGCTAGTGGTTATACATCCGGGACAGGGAGTGAAGCTTTCTTT. Translating gives CASGYTSGTGSEAFF.

On this clone itself: Other DNA sequences in this specimen translate into the identical CDR3. V gene TRBV6-1 combines with J gene TRBJ1-5, with D hard to call. Looked up from germline, CDR1 is MNHNS and CDR2 is SASEGT. Between the trimmed V and J ends, which lost 0 bases and 1 base, there was a span of 4 bases. This CDR3 is 14 amino acids long. The CDR3 DNA reads TGTGCCAGCAGTGAAGCCGCCAGCAATCAGCCCCAGCATTTT. Residues: CASSEAASNQPQHF.

As for this clone: Other DNA sequences in this sample translate to the same CDR3. The J gene is TRBJ2-7, the V gene TRBV4-2; D unclear. The CDR3 loop spans 14 amino acids. The germline V gene has CDR1 LGHNA and CDR2 YNFKEQ. V dropped 0 bases and J dropped 2 bases, with 8 bases sitting between them. The CDR3 sequence: CASSQDKGPYEQYF. Here the CDR3 DNA reads TGTGCCAGCAGCCAAGACAAGGGCCCCTACGAGCAGTACTTC.

The J gene is TRBJ1-1, the V gene TRBV6-4; 8 bases fit TRBD1. The CDR3 contains 15 residues. V trimming: 7 bases; J trimming: 3 bases; junction bases outside the gene matches: 10. The germline V gene encodes CDR1 MRHNA and CDR2 SNTAGT. The CDR3: CASKPRQGSDTEAFF. The CDR3 region has the DNA TGTGCCAGCAAACCGCGACAGGGGTCGGACACTGAAGCTTTCTTT.

The gene calls are TRBV11-3 and TRBJ1-2; D possibly corresponds to TRBD1 (6 bases). V was clipped by 8 bases and J by 3 bases, with 13 bases between them. The V gene's germline CDR1 is SGHNT and CDR2 YENEEA. This CDR3 region has 13 residues. CDR3 residues: CASGHRDYYGYTF. In DNA form, the CDR3 reads TGTGCCAGCGGCCACAGGGATTACTATGGCTACACCTTC. Looking up the rest from reference TRBV11-3 and TRBJ1-2 gives the full variable domain: EAGVVQSPRYKIIEKKQPVAFWCNPISGHNTLYWYLQNLGQGPELLIRYENEEAVDDSQLPKDRFSAERLKGVDSTLKIQPAELGDSAVYLCASGHRDYYGYTFGSGTRLTVV.

This chain's CDR3 is CAWSPVSGAGSGNTIYF. As DNA, the CDR3 is TGTGCCTGGAGTCCAGTGAGTGGGGCCGGCTCTGGAAACACCATATATTTT. The chain is built from TRBV30 and TRBJ1-3, with a weak D call TRBD1 (5 bases). Between the trimmed V and J ends, which lost 2 bases and 0 bases, there was a span of 17 bases. This CDR3 is built from 17 residues. The V gene's germline CDR1 is GTSNPN and CDR2 SVGIG (reference sequence).

The J gene is TRBJ2-2, the V gene TRBV10-2; D is possibly TRBD1 or TRBD2 (6 bases each). In germline, CDR1 is WSHSY, CDR2 SAAADI. The germline V and J ends were trimmed by 4 bases and 3 bases, with 12 bases remaining between them. This CDR3 is built from 15 residues. The CDR3 DNA reads as TGCGCCAGCAGTGGTCAAGGGGGGTACACCGGGGAGCTGTTTTTT. This translates into CASSGQGGYTGELFF.

The chain has TRBV7-8 and TRBJ2-3; a weak D match, TRBD1 (6 bases). This CDR3 is 17 amino acids long. Trimming removed 5 bases from V and 0 bases from J, with 18 bases in between. Germline loops: CDR1 SGHVS, CDR2 FQNEAQ. CDR3 nucleotides: TGTGCCAGCAGCCCCGCCAGGGGCTATACTAGCACAGATACGCAGTATTTT. Residues: CASSPARGYTSTDTQYF.

V gene TRBV10-3 combines with J gene TRBJ2-2, with no clear D. The CDR3 runs 15 residues. The V and J ends lost 8 bases and 0 bases respectively, with 13 bases between them. CDR1 is ENHRY and CDR2 is SYGVKD in the germline V gene. DNA for the CDR3: TGTGCCATCGCTTCCCTTATCGCGAACACCGGGGAGCTGTTTTTT. It yields the protein CAIASLIANTGELFF.